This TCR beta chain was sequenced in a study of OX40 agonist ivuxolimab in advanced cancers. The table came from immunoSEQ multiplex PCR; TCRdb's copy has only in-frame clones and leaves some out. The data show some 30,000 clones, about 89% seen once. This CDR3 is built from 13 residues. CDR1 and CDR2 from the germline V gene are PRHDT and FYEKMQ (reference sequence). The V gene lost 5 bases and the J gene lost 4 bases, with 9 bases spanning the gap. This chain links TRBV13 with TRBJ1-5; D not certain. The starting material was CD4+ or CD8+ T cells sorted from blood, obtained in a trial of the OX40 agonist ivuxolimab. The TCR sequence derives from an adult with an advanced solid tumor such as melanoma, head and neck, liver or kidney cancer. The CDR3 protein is CASSAGGNQPQHF. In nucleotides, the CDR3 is TGTGCCAGCAGCGCCGGTGGAAATCAGCCCCAGCATTTT.